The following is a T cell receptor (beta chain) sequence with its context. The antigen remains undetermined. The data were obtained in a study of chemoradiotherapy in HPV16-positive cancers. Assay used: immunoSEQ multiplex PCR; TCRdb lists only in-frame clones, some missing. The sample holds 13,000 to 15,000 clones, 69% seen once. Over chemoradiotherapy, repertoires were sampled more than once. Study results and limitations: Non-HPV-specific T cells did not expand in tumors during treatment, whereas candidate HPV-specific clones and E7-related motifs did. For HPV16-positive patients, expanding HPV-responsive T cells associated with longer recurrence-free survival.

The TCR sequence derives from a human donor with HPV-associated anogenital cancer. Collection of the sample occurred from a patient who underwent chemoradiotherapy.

CDR3 in amino acids: CAWSRRGGAFGELFF. The CDR3 coding sequence is TGTGCCTGGAGTCGTCGGGGGGGGGCTTTCGGGGAGCTGTTTTTT. This chain connects TRBV30 to TRBJ2-2, with 8 bases aligning to TRBD2. Looked up from germline, CDR1 is GTSNPN and CDR2 is SVGIG (reference sequence). J gave up 7 bases and V 2 bases, and 9 bases lay outside the gene matches. The CDR3 extends over 15 amino acids.